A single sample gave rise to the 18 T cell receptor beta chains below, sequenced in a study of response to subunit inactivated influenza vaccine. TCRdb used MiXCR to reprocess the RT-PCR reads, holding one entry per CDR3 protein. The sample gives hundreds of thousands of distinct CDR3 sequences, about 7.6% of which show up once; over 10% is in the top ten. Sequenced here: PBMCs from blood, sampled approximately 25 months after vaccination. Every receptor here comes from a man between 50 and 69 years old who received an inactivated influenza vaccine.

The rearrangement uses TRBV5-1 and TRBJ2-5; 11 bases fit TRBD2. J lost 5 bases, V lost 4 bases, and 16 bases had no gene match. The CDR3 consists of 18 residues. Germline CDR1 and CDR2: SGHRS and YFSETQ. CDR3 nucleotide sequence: TGCGCCAGCAGCAATACCCCCTTAGCGGGAGGGCGTCGTGAGACCCAGTACTTC. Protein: CASSNTPLAGGRRETQYF.

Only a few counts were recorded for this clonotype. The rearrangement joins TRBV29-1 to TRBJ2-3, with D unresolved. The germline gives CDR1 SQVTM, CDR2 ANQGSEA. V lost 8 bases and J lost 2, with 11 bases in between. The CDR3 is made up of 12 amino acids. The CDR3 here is CSTRADTDTQYF. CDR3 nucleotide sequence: TGCAGCACAAGGGCAGACACAGATACGCAGTATTTT.

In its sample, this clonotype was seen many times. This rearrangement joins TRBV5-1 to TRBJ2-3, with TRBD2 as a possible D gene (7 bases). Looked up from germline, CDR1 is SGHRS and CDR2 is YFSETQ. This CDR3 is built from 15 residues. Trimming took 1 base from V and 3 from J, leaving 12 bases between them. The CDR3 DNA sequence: TGCGCCAGCAGCTTGACAGGGAGGGGAACAGATACGCAGTATTTT. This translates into CASSLTGRGTDTQYF.

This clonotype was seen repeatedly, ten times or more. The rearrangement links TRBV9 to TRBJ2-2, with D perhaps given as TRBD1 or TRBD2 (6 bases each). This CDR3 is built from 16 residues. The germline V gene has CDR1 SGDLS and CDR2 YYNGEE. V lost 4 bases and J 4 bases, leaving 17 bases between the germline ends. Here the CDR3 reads CASSPRGVLSTGELFF. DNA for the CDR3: TGTGCCAGCAGCCCTAGGGGGGTTTTGAGCACCGGGGAGCTGTTTTTT. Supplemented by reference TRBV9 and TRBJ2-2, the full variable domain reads DSGVTQTPKHLITATGQRVTLRCSPRSGDLSVYWYQQSLDQGLQFLIQYYNGEERAKGNILERFSAQQFPDLHSELNLSSLELGDSALYFCASSPRGVLSTGELFFGEGSRLTVL.

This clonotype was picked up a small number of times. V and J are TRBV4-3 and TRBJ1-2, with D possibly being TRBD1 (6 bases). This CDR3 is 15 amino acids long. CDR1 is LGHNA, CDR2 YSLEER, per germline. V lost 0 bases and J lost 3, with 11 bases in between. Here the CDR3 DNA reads TGCGCCAGCAGCCAAGAGCTGGGGGCGGACTATGGCTACACCTTC. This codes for CASSQELGADYGYTF.

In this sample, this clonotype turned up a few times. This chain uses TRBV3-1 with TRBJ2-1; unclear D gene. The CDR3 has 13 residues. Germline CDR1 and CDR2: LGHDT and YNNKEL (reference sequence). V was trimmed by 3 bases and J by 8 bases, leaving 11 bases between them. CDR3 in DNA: TGTGCCAGCAGCCAGGGTCGGTTGTATGAGCAGTTCTTC. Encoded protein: CASSQGRLYEQFF.

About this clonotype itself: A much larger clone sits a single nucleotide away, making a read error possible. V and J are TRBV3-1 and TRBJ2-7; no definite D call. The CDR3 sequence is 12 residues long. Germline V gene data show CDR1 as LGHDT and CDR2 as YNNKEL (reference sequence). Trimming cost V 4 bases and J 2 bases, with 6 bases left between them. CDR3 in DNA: TGTGCCAGCAGCCGACATGCCTACGAGCAGTACTTC. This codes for CASSRHAYEQYF.

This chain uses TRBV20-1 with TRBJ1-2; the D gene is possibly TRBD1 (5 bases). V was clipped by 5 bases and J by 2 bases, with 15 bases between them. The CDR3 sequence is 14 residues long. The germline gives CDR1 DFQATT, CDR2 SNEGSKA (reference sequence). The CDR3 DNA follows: TGCAGTGCTGATTCGGGGCAAGGGAACTATGGCTACACCTTC. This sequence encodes CSADSGQGNYGYTF.

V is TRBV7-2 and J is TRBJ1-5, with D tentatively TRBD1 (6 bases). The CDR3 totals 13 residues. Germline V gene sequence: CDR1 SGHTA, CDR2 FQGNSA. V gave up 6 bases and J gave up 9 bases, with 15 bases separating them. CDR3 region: CASRGGPSRPQHF. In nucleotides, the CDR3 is TGTGCCAGCAGGGGGGGGCCCTCTCGGCCCCAGCATTTT.

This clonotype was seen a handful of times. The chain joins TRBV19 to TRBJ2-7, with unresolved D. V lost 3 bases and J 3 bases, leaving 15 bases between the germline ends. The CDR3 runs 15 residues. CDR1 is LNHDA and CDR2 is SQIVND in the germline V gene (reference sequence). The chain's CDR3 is CASSMALQPFYEQYF. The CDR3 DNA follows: TGTGCCAGTAGTATGGCCCTCCAACCCTTCTACGAGCAGTACTTC.

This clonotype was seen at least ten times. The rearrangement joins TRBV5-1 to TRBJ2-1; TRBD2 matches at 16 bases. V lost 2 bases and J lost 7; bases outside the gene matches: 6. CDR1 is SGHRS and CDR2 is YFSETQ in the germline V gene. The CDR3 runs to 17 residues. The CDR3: CASSLPGLAGGPNEQFF. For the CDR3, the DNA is TGCGCCAGCAGCTTACCGGGACTAGCGGGAGGGCCGAATGAGCAGTTCTTC.

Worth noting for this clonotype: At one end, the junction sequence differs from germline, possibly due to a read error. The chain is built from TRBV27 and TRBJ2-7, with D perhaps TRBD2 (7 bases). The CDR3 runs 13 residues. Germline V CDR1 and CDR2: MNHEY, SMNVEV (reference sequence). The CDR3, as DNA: TGTACCAGCAGGGGACCGGCGGGGGACGAGCAGTACTTC. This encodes CTSRGPAGDEQYF.

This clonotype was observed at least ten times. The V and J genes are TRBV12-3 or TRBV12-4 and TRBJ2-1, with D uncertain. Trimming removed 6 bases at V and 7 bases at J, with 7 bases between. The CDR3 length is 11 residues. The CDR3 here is CASRYDNEQFF. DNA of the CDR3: TGTGCCAGCAGATATGATAATGAGCAGTTCTTC.

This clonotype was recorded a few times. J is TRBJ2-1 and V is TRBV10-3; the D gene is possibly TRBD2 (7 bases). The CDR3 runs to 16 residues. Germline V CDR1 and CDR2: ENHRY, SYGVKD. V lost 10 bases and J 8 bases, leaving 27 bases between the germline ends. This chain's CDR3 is CATTREGVTPSDEQFF. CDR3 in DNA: TGTGCCACAACAAGGGAGGGGGTGACTCCGAGCGATGAGCAGTTCTTC.

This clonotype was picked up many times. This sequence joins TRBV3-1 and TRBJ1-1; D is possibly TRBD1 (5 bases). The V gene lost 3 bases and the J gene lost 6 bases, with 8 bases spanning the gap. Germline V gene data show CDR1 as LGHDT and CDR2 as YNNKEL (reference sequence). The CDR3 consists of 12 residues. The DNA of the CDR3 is TGTGCCAGCAGCCAGGAGACAGCTGAAGCTTTCTTT. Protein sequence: CASSQETAEAFF. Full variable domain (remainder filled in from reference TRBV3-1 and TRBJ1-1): DTAVSQTPKYLVTQMGNDKSIKCEQNLGHDTMYWYKQDSKKFLKIMFSYNNKELIINETVPNRFSPKSPDKAHLNLHINSLELGDSAVYFCASSQETAEAFFGQGTRLTVV.

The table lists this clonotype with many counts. The CDR3 DNA sequence: TGTGCCACCAGCAGTGGGGTGTCGAACACCGGGGAGCTGTTTTTT. This encodes CATSSGVSNTGELFF. The V call is TRBV24-1, the J call TRBJ2-2; D is ambiguous. Trimming stripped 7 bases from V and 0 bases from J, with 11 bases between. Germline V gene lookup returns CDR1 KGHDR and CDR2 SFDVKD. CDR3 length: 15 residues.

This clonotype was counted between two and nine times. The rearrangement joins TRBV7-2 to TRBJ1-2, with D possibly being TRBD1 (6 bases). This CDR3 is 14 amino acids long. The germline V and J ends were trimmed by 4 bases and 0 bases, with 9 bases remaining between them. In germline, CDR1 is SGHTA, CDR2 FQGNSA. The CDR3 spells CASSYHRANYGYTF. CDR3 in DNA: TGTGCCAGCAGCTACCACAGGGCTAACTATGGCTACACCTTC.

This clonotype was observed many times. For the CDR3, the DNA is TGTGCCAGCAGCCAAGAAGTAACCTACGAGCAGTACTTC. This translates into CASSQEVTYEQYF. The chain employs TRBV3-1 and TRBJ2-7; D is ambiguous. The CDR3 has 13 residues. Deletions cut 0 bases from V and 2 bases from J, with 5 bases between. CDR1 and CDR2 from the germline V gene are LGHDT and YNNKEL (reference sequence).